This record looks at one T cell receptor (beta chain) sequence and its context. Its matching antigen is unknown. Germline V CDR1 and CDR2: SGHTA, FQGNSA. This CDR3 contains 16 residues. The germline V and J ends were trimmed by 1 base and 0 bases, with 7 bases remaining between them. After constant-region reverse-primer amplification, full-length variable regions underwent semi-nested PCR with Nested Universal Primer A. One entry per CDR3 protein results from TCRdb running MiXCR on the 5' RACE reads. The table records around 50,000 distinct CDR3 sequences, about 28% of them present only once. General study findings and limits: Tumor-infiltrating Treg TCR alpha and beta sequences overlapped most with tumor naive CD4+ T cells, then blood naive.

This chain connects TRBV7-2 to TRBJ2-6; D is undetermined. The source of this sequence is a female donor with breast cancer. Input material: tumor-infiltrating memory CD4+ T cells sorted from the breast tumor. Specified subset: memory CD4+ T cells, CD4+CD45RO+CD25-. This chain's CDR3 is CASSLVIGSGANVLTF. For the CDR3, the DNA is TGTGCCAGCAGCTTAGTAATAGGCTCTGGGGCCAACGTCCTGACTTTC.